These 22 T cell receptor beta chains originate from one sample sequenced in a study of shared clonotypes between healthy human individuals. Assay used: immunoSEQ multiplex PCR; TCRdb lists only in-frame clones, some missing. The sample has about 1.1 million clones, approximately 77% seen once; the top ten hold 0.85% to 1%. Sequenced input: memory CD4+ T cells from PBMCs. Stated subset: CD45RA-negative fraction. The receptors were gathered from a man younger than 30 in good health. Some clones in this sample may be carry-over from other donors' samples.

With regard to this clone: The likely explanation is a read error, given a far larger clone one base away. The V gene is TRBV2, the J gene TRBJ1-5; no clear D. CDR3 length: 15 residues. V was pared by 1 base and J by 0 bases, with 7 bases between. The germline gives CDR1 SNHLY, CDR2 FYNNEI. CDR3 loop: CASSEGGSSNQPQHF. The CDR3 DNA reads TGTGCCAGCAGTGAAGGGGGATCTAGCAATCAGCCCCAGCATTTT.

This clone appeared a few times. CDR3 coding DNA: TGCGCCAGCAGCTTCCCTGGGGGAAGCAATGAGCAGTTCTTC. Its protein product is CASSFPGGSNEQFF. This chain joins TRBV5-1 and TRBJ2-1, with D perhaps matching TRBD1 or TRBD2 (5 bases each). Germline V lookup: CDR1 SGHRS, CDR2 YFSETQ. V shed 2 bases and J shed 6 bases, with 12 bases lying between them. The length of the CDR3 is 14 residues.

The V call is TRBV5-1, the J call TRBJ1-2; no firm D call. The germline gives CDR1 SGHRS, CDR2 YFSETQ. The CDR3 has 13 amino acids. V lost 0 bases and J 4 bases, leaving 7 bases between the germline ends. CDR3 amino acids: CASSLEQLYGYTF. CDR3 in DNA: TGCGCCAGCAGCTTGGAACAGCTCTATGGCTACACCTTC.

The V gene is TRBV5-1, the J gene TRBJ2-5; D perhaps matches TRBD2 (5 bases). Germline V gene data show CDR1 as SGHRS and CDR2 as YFSETQ. The V gene lost 5 bases and the J gene lost 5 bases, with 16 bases spanning the gap. The CDR3 spans 14 residues. CDR3 region: CASSPGEGWETQYF. Here the CDR3 DNA reads TGCGCCAGCAGTCCCGGAGAGGGATGGGAGACCCAGTACTTC.

This clone showed up just once. The V and J genes are TRBV9 and TRBJ2-2; D gene unclear. Trimming cost V 0 bases and J 7 bases, with 10 bases left between them. This CDR3 region has 14 residues. Germline loops: CDR1 SGDLS, CDR2 YYNGEE. CDR3 protein: CASSVVAFGGELFF. In nucleotides, the CDR3 is TGTGCCAGCAGCGTAGTTGCCTTCGGCGGGGAGCTGTTTTTT.

Comments on this clone: Other DNA sequences in this sample translate to the same CDR3. The chain is built from TRBV28 and TRBJ2-3; D is ambiguous. The germline V gene encodes CDR1 MDHEN and CDR2 SYDVKM. There are 12 residues in the CDR3. V was shortened by 6 bases and J by 4 bases, with 8 bases between the two germline ends. The CDR3 reads CASSLTADTQYF. As DNA, the CDR3 is TGTGCCAGCAGCCTAACGGCAGATACGCAGTATTTT.

The rearrangement joins TRBV5-1 to TRBJ2-2; weak D call: TRBD2 (5 bases). The germline V and J ends were trimmed by 4 bases and 1 base, with 8 bases remaining between them. The CDR3 sequence is 14 residues long. Germline CDR1 and CDR2: SGHRS and YFSETQ. CDR3 nucleotides: TGCGCCAGCAGCGAGGGCGGGAACACCGGGGAGCTGTTTTTT. Amino acid sequence: CASSEGGNTGELFF.

The chain carries TRBV28 and TRBJ1-5; TRBD1 might be the D (5 bases). The germline CDR1 and CDR2 sequences are MDHEN and SYDVKM. The CDR3 length is 16 residues. V shed 2 bases and J shed 0 bases, with 11 bases lying between them. For the CDR3, the DNA is TGTGCCAGCAGTTTAAAGCCAGGGTATAGCAATCAGCCCCAGCATTTT. Amino acids: CASSLKPGYSNQPQHF.

V is TRBV10-3 and J is TRBJ2-1; 12 bases are a match to TRBD2. The CDR3 covers 16 residues. V shed 6 bases and J 2 bases; nucleotides not matched to a gene: 5. CDR1 ENHRY and CDR2 SYGVKD come from the germline V gene. The CDR3 DNA reads TGTGCCATCAGCCCGACTAGCGGGAGTACCTACAATGAGCAGTTCTTC. Encoded protein: CAISPTSGSTYNEQFF.

V gene TRBV6-1 combines with J gene TRBJ2-6; D is possibly TRBD2 (6 bases). The ends were cut back, 7 bases at V and 0 bases at J, with 10 bases in the middle. CDR1 MNHNS and CDR2 SASEGT come from the germline V gene. This CDR3 contains 15 residues. CDR3 nucleotide sequence: TGTGCCAGCAAGGGCGGGGCCTCTGGGGCCAACGTCCTGACTTTC. This encodes CASKGGASGANVLTF.

This clone was counted a single time. The sample carries other DNA sequences with the same CDR3. The chain recombines TRBV28 with TRBJ2-7; D ambiguous. The length of the CDR3 is 12 residues. Trimming took off 5 bases at V and 4 bases at J, with 9 bases between the two ends. The germline CDR1 and CDR2 sequences are MDHEN and SYDVKM. In DNA, the CDR3 is TGTGCCAGCAGTCCCCGGCAATACGAGCAGTACTTC. Its translation is CASSPRQYEQYF. Full variable domain (missing parts from reference TRBV28 and TRBJ2-7): DVKVTQSSRYLVKRTGEKVFLECVQDMDHENMFWYRQDPGLGLRLIYFSYDVKMKEKGDIPEGYSVSREKKERFSLILESASTNQTSMYLCASSPRQYEQYFGPGTRLTVT.

In this sample, this clone turned up a few times. The chain links TRBV28 to TRBJ2-7; 7 nucleotides line up with TRBD1. Unmatched junction bases numbered 8, after V lost 6 bases and J lost 3 bases. Germline V gene sequence: CDR1 MDHEN, CDR2 SYDVKM. The CDR3 has 14 residues. This CDR3 is CASSPGTDRYEQYF. DNA of the CDR3: TGTGCCAGCAGCCCCGGGACAGACCGCTACGAGCAGTACTTC.

The chain recombines TRBV14 with TRBJ2-1; D unclear. The CDR3 is 11 residues long. V lost 1 base, J lost 13 bases, and 8 bases lay in between. Germline CDR1 reads SGHDN; CDR2 reads FVKESK. The CDR3 DNA reads TGTGCCAGCAGCCAAGGGCCCGGTCAGTTCTTC. Amino acids: CASSQGPGQFF.

The chain links TRBV6-6 to TRBJ1-4; 10 nucleotides align to TRBD1. V gave up 4 bases and J gave up 6 bases; unmatched junction bases: 2. Germline-derived CDR1 and CDR2 are MNHNY and SVGAGI (reference sequence). This CDR3 has 14 amino acids. The CDR3 nucleotides read TGTGCCAGCAGTTCCGGGACAGGGGATGAAAAACTGTTTTTT. Its protein is CASSSGTGDEKLFF.

This clone has more than one count but fewer than ten. This chain links TRBV5-1 with TRBJ2-3; TRBD1 agrees at 9 bases. Germline V gene sequence: CDR1 SGHRS, CDR2 YFSETQ. This CDR3 is built from 16 residues. J lost 2 bases, V lost 4 bases, and 8 bases had no gene match. This chain's CDR3 is CASSIAGTGITDTQYF. As DNA, the CDR3 is TGCGCCAGCAGCATCGCCGGGACAGGGATCACAGATACGCAGTATTTT.

V gene TRBV9 combines with J gene TRBJ2-7; TRBD1 might be the D (5 bases). This CDR3 contains 14 residues. Germline values: CDR1 SGDLS, CDR2 YYNGEE. V dropped 0 bases and J dropped 4 bases, with 11 bases sitting between them. CDR3 bases: TGTGCCAGCAGCGTAGTGGTAGGGGTTTACGAGCAGTACTTC. Its translation is CASSVVVGVYEQYF.

The chain couples TRBV6-1 to TRBJ1-1; TRBD1 matches 12 bases. The CDR3 has 15 amino acids. The V gene's germline CDR1 is MNHNS and CDR2 SASEGT. The V segment lost 4 bases and the J segment 4 bases; nucleotides outside the gene matches: 4. CDR3 sequence: CASSGDRGRSTEAFF. DNA for the CDR3: TGTGCCAGCAGTGGGGACAGGGGGCGTTCCACTGAAGCTTTCTTT.

This clone was seen a single time. The rearrangement joins TRBV28 to TRBJ2-1, with D hard to call. There are 14 residues in the CDR3. V was trimmed by 3 bases and J by 5 bases, leaving 11 bases between them. Germline assignment: CDR1 MDHEN and CDR2 SYDVKM. The CDR3 DNA sequence: TGTGCCAGCAGTTTGGAGAGCGCCCACAATGAGCAGTTCTTC. It yields the protein CASSLESAHNEQFF.

The chain carries TRBV4-3 and TRBJ2-7, with 10 positions matching TRBD1. The J segment lost 2 bases and the V segment lost 1 base, leaving 2 bases of the junction unmatched. There are 15 residues in the CDR3. Germline V gene data show CDR1 as LGHNA and CDR2 as YSLEER. The CDR3 reads CASSQVTGGPYEQYF. CDR3 nucleotide sequence: TGCGCCAGCAGCCAAGTGACAGGGGGCCCCTACGAGCAGTACTTC.

The chain carries TRBV28 and TRBJ2-3, with a tentative D call TRBD2 (5 bases). Germline V gene sequence: CDR1 MDHEN, CDR2 SYDVKM. Trimming took off 6 bases at V and 1 base at J, with 17 bases between the two ends. The CDR3 runs to 16 residues. CDR3 sequence (DNA): TGTGCCAGCAGCCTTGGCCCACGGGGAGGCACAGATACGCAGTATTTT. Amino acid sequence: CASSLGPRGGTDTQYF. Full variable domain (rest looked up from reference TRBV28 and TRBJ2-3): DVKVTQSSRYLVKRTGEKVFLECVQDMDHENMFWYRQDPGLGLRLIYFSYDVKMKEKGDIPEGYSVSREKKERFSLILESASTNQTSMYLCASSLGPRGGTDTQYFGPGTRLTVL.

Of note for this clone: Without the conserved terminal phenylalanine or tryptophan, this CDR3 likely stems from a read error. The rearrangement uses TRBV28 and TRBJ1-1, with 9 positions matching TRBD1. This CDR3 region has 20 residues. CDR1 and CDR2 (germline): MDHEN, SYDVKM. J was trimmed by 7 bases and V by 1 base; bases with no gene match: 22. The CDR3 DNA reads TGTGCCAGCAGTTTATCATTCTTGCTGACAGGGGGTAATGGCAAAATTGAAGCTTTCTAT. It specifies CASSLSFLLTGGNGKIEAFY.

The rearrangement joins TRBV28 to TRBJ2-4, with 9 bases matching TRBD1. The V and J ends lost 6 bases and 5 bases, in that order; junction bases with no gene match: 2. Germline V gives CDR1 MDHEN, CDR2 SYDVKM. This CDR3 comprises 13 residues. The CDR3 DNA sequence: TGTGCCAGCAGAGGGACAGGGCAAAACATTCAGTACTTC. It translates to CASRGTGQNIQYF.